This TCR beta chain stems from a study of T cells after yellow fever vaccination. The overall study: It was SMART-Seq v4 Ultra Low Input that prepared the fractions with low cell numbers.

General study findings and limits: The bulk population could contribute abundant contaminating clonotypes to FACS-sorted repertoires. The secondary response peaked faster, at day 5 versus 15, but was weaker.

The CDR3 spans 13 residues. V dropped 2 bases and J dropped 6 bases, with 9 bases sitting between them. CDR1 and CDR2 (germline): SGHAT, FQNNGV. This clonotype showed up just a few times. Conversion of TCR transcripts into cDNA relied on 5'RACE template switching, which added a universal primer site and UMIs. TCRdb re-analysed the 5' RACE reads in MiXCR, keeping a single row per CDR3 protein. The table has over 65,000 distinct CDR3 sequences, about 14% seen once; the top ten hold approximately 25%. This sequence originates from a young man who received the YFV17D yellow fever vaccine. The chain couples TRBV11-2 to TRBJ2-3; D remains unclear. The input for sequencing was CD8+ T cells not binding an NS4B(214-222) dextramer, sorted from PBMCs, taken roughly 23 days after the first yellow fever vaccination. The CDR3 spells CASSLWSGDTQYF. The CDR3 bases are TGTGCCAGCAGCTTATGGTCTGGCGATACGCAGTATTTT.